One and the same sample provided the 19 T cell receptor beta chains below, sequenced in a study of cytomegalovirus exposure and HLA in healthy donors. The PCR contained 60 Vbeta and 13 Jbeta primers. Measured with immunoSEQ multiplex PCR; TCRdb has only the in-frame clones, and not every one. The sample shows approximately 97,000 clones, over 65% of them seen only once. The sequencing sample was made of PBMCs. Source of these receptors: a man in his forties in good health and CMV-seronegative.

This clone was seen only once. J is TRBJ2-5 and V is TRBV11-3; 16 bases align to TRBD2. The CDR3 sequence is 16 residues long. V dropped 5 bases and J dropped 3; count of bases not matched to a gene: 3. Per the germline V gene, CDR1 is SGHNT and CDR2 is YENEEA. The CDR3 loop is CASSLGTSGGEETQYF. CDR3 coding DNA: TGTGCCAGCAGCCTCGGGACTAGCGGGGGGGAAGAGACCCAGTACTTC.

The rearrangement joins TRBV5-1 to TRBJ2-1; D perhaps matches TRBD1 (6 bases). Trimming stripped 4 bases from V and 0 bases from J, with 11 bases between. The CDR3 is 15 residues long. CDR1 and CDR2 (germline): SGHRS, YFSETQ. CDR3 loop: CASSLDRYSYNEQFF. The CDR3 DNA is TGCGCCAGCAGCCTCGACAGGTACTCCTACAATGAGCAGTTCTTC.

The chain carries TRBV11-2 and TRBJ2-7; TRBD1 aligns across 9 bases. Trimming cost V 5 bases and J 3 bases; bases outside gene matches: 5. The CDR3 is 14 residues long. Germline CDR1 reads SGHAT; CDR2 reads FQNNGV. CDR3 amino acids: CASSPRDRDYEQYF. The DNA for the CDR3 is TGTGCCAGCAGCCCCCGGGACAGGGACTACGAGCAGTACTTC.

The chain joins TRBV2 to TRBJ2-7; 8 nucleotides align to TRBD2. The germline V gene has CDR1 SNHLY and CDR2 FYNNEI. The CDR3 sequence is 15 residues long. The junction had 10 bases not matched to a gene; V was cut back by 7 bases and J by 2 bases. This chain's CDR3 is CASKSWRGETYEQYF. CDR3 in DNA: TGTGCCAGCAAGTCCTGGCGGGGGGAGACCTACGAGCAGTACTTC.

The gene calls are TRBV4-3 and TRBJ2-1; 7 bases line up with TRBD2. The CDR3 loop spans 17 amino acids. Losses at the gene ends were 0 bases for V and 2 bases for J; bases not matched to a gene: 7. CDR1 is LGHNA and CDR2 is YSLEER in the germline V gene. CDR3 DNA sequence: TGCGCCAGCAGCCAAGATCGGGGGGAGGGTGCCTACAATGAGCAGTTCTTC. Translated, it gives CASSQDRGEGAYNEQFF.

The chain is built from TRBV4-3 and TRBJ2-2; D is perhaps TRBD1 (5 bases). The CDR3 consists of 14 residues. Between the trimmed V and J ends, which lost 1 base and 4 bases, there was a span of 7 bases. Germline CDR1 and CDR2: LGHNA and YSLEER. The CDR3 loop reads CASSQARVTGELFF. Here the CDR3 DNA reads TGCGCCAGCAGCCAAGCCAGGGTCACCGGGGAGCTGTTTTTT.

This rearrangement joins TRBV10-3 to TRBJ2-2, with D possibly matching TRBD1 (6 bases). This CDR3 contains 15 residues. Per germline, CDR1 ENHRY and CDR2 SYGVKD. The V and J ends lost 2 bases and 7 bases respectively, with 14 bases between them. Here the CDR3 reads CAISEPTGLSGELFF. The DNA for the CDR3 is TGTGCCATCAGTGAGCCAACAGGGCTGAGCGGGGAGCTGTTTTTT.

This chain joins TRBV7-8 and TRBJ2-7; D may be TRBD2 (5 bases). The germline CDR1 and CDR2 sequences are SGHVS and FQNEAQ. The V and J ends lost 4 bases and 2 bases respectively, with 12 bases between them. The CDR3 is made up of 14 amino acids. CDR3 residues: CASSSNRGTYEQYF. The CDR3 DNA follows: TGTGCCAGCAGCTCAAACCGGGGTACCTACGAGCAGTACTTC.

V gene TRBV21-1 combines with J gene TRBJ2-2; TRBD1 is the table's D call and was not checked against the DNA. TRBV21-1 represents a pseudogene. This CDR3 contains 17 residues. CDR3 protein: CASSECGGQGNTGELFF. Here the CDR3 DNA reads TGTGCCAGCAGCGAATGCGGTGGACAGGGAAACACCGGGGAGCTGTTTTTT.

V and J are TRBV11-1 and TRBJ1-2; 8 bases match TRBD1. Germline V gene data show CDR1 as SGHAT and CDR2 as FQDESV (reference sequence). Trimming at V came to 3 bases and at J to 7 bases, leaving 10 bases not matched to a gene. This CDR3 is built from 15 residues. The CDR3 coding sequence is TGTGCCAGCAGCTTGGGAACCGGGACAGGTTCTGGCTACACCTTC. Its translation: CASSLGTGTGSGYTF.

V usage is TRBV7-9 and J usage is TRBJ2-3; 9 nucleotides align to TRBD1. This CDR3 has 15 residues. Germline V gene lookup returns CDR1 SEHNR and CDR2 FQNEAQ (reference sequence). The ends lost 3 bases at V and 1 base at J; junction bases unmatched: 2. The chain's CDR3 is CASSLRQGGTDTQYF. The CDR3, as DNA: TGTGCCAGCAGCTTGAGACAGGGGGGCACAGATACGCAGTATTTT.

This clone appeared a few times. V and J are TRBV5-1 and TRBJ2-7, with 9 bases aligning to TRBD1. Trimming took 5 bases from V and 2 from J; bases not matched to a gene: 5. Germline values: CDR1 SGHRS, CDR2 YFSETQ. The CDR3 has 14 residues. The CDR3 loop is CASRSGTGTYEQYF. Written as DNA, the CDR3 is TGCGCCAGCAGGTCCGGGACAGGGACCTACGAGCAGTACTTC. Full variable domain (outside the CDR3, taken from reference TRBV5-1 and TRBJ2-7): KAGVTQTPRYLIKTRGQQVTLSCSPISGHRSVSWYQQTPGQGLQFLFEYFSETQRNKGNFPGRFSGRQFSNSRSEMNVSTLELGDSALYLCASRSGTGTYEQYFGPGTRLTVT.

The genes are TRBV18 and TRBJ2-2; 8 bases agree with TRBD2. Germline V lookup: CDR1 KGHSH, CDR2 LQKENI. The CDR3 sequence is 16 residues long. V dropped 0 bases and J dropped 3; count of bases not matched to a gene: 3. Here the CDR3 DNA reads TGTGCCAGCTCACCACCGACGGGGGGGGACACCGGGGAGCTGTTTTTT. Translated: CASSPPTGGDTGELFF.

The chain has TRBV27 and TRBJ2-1, with 7 bases aligning to TRBD2. The germline gives CDR1 MNHEY, CDR2 SMNVEV (reference sequence). This CDR3 is built from 16 residues. V lost 0 bases and J lost 3; bases outside the gene matches: 5. CDR3 nucleotide sequence: TGTGCCAGCAGTTTATCACTAGCGTCCTTCTACAATGAGCAGTTCTTC. Residues: CASSLSLASFYNEQFF.

The rearrangement uses TRBV6-1 and TRBJ1-3; the D gene is possibly TRBD1 (5 bases). Trimming pared 2 bases from V and 4 bases from J, leaving 18 bases between. CDR1 is MNHNS and CDR2 is SASEGT in the germline V gene. The CDR3 totals 17 residues. For the CDR3, the DNA is TGTGCCAGCAGTGAAAGGGTTCCCAGCCAGGGAGGAAACACCATATATTTT. As protein: CASSERVPSQGGNTIYF.

The gene calls are TRBV5-1 and TRBJ1-1; 10 nucleotides match TRBD1. The germline CDR1 and CDR2 sequences are SGHRS and YFSETQ. J gave up 3 bases and V 4 bases, and 3 bases lay outside the gene matches. This CDR3 has 14 amino acids. The DNA of the CDR3 is TGCGCCAGCAGCCTGGACAGGGGGGACACTGAAGCTTTCTTT. Protein: CASSLDRGDTEAFF. The full variable domain, with the rest looked up from reference TRBV5-1 and TRBJ1-1, is KAGVTQTPRYLIKTRGQQVTLSCSPISGHRSVSWYQQTPGQGLQFLFEYFSETQRNKGNFPGRFSGRQFSNSRSEMNVSTLELGDSALYLCASSLDRGDTEAFFGQGTRLTVV.

This clone has more than one count but fewer than ten. The chain has TRBV4-1 and TRBJ2-1; D remains ambiguous. Trimming took off 1 base at V and 9 bases at J, with 13 bases between the two ends. CDR3 length equals 14 residues. Germline assignment: CDR1 MGHRA and CDR2 YSYEKL. CDR3 amino acids: CASSQGISRPEQFF. As DNA, the CDR3 is TGCGCCAGCAGCCAAGGAATAAGCCGTCCTGAGCAGTTCTTC.

V and J are TRBV9 and TRBJ1-1; TRBD1 is a possible D gene (6 bases). CDR1 is SGDLS and CDR2 is YYNGEE in the germline V gene. V was shortened by 0 bases and J by 4 bases, with 10 bases between the two germline ends. The CDR3 is 14 amino acids. DNA for the CDR3: TGTGCCAGCAGCGTAGCAGGGGTAGGCACTGAAGCTTTCTTT. Translated, it gives CASSVAGVGTEAFF. The full variable domain, its missing parts supplied by reference TRBV9 and TRBJ1-1, is DSGVTQTPKHLITATGQRVTLRCSPRSGDLSVYWYQQSLDQGLQFLIQYYNGEERAKGNILERFSAQQFPDLHSELNLSSLELGDSALYFCASSVAGVGTEAFFGQGTRLTVV.

The genes are TRBV10-2 and TRBJ2-5; perhaps TRBD2 as D (5 bases). The V end was cut by 7 bases, the J end by 1 base, with 10 bases between. The CDR3 has 13 amino acids. Germline V gene data show CDR1 as WSHSY and CDR2 as SAAADI. DNA of the CDR3: TGCGCCAGCAACGGCGGAGGCCAAGAGACCCAGTACTTC. Translated, it gives CASNGGGQETQYF.